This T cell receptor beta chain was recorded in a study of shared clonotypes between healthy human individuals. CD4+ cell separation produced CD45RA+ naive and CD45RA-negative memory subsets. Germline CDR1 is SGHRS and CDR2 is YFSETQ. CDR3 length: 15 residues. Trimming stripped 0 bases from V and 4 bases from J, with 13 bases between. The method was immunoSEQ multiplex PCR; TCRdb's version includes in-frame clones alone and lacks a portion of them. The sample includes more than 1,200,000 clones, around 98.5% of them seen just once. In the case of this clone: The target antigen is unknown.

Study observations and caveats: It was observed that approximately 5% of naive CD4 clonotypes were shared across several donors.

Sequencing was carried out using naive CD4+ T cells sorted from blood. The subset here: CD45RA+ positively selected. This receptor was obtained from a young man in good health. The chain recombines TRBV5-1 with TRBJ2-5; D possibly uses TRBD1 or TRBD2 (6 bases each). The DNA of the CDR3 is TGCGCCAGCAGCTTGGTAGGAGGGGGTAGAGAGACCCAGTACTTC. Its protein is CASSLVGGGRETQYF.